Listed below are T cell receptor beta chains from one sample, sequenced in a study of PD-1 blockade in mismatch repair-deficient tumors. TCRdb's table, derived via immunoSEQ multiplex PCR, lists solely in-frame clones and lacks some. The sample lists about 40,000 clones; more than 75% were seen once. Sequencing was performed on peripheral blood, taken approximately 78 weeks after starting pembrolizumab. These receptor sequences come from an adult with mismatch repair-deficient cancer. The CDR3 runs from the conserved cysteine through the conserved F or W. Fields, in order: D gene, clone size, J gene, V gene, CDR3 DNA, CDR3 protein. D genes are given only for firm matches. Clone size appears in some rows only: once, few, many, or a class for an expanded clone.

- | - | TRBJ2-7 | TRBV2 | TGTGCCAGCAGTTTGCAAGCCTACGAGCAGTACTTC | CASSLQAYEQYF
- | - | TRBJ2-5 | TRBV6-1 | TGTGCCAGCAGTGAAGCGGGCGCACAAGAGACCCAGTACTTC | CASSEAGAQETQYF
- | once | TRBJ2-5 | TRBV5-8 | TGTGCCAGCAGCTTGGTCGAACAACTACAAGAGACCCAGTACTTC | CASSLVEQLQETQYF
- | - | TRBJ2-2 | TRBV5-1 | TGCGCCAGCAGCTTTAGGGCCACCGGGGAGCTGTTTTTT | CASSFRATGELFF
- | - | TRBJ2-7 | TRBV11-2 | TGTGCCAGCAGCCTCGCCCCAACGGCTCCCTACGAGCAGTACTTC | CASSLAPTAPYEQYF
- | - | TRBJ1-1 | TRBV5-1 | TGCGCCAGCAGCTTGGATGCCGGCCGGGGGGGCACTGAAGCTTTCTTT | CASSLDAGRGGTEAFF
- | - | TRBJ2-7 | TRBV5-1 | TGCGCCAGCAGCTTGGCCCCTCCTAGCTCCTACGAGCAGTACTTC | CASSLAPPSSYEQYF
- | - | TRBJ2-4 | TRBV27 | TGTGCCAGCAGTCCGAATACCTTGGGACTCACCAAAAACATTCAGTACTTC | CASSPNTLGLTKNIQYF
- | - | TRBJ2-7 | TRBV7-9 | TGTGCCAGCAGCTTAGACTATTACGGTCAGTACTTC | CASSLDYYGQYF
- | - | TRBJ1-2 | TRBV5-4 | TGTGCCAGCAGCTTGATAAGCCAGAGCTATGGCTACACCTTC | CASSLISQSYGYTF
- | - | TRBJ1-2 | TRBV25-1 | TGTGCCAGCAGTGCCCCTGGGACACCGGTACTCGGCTACACCTTC | CASSAPGTPVLGYTF
- | - | TRBJ1-3 | TRBV30 | TGTGCCTGGAGGGAGTCTGGAAACACCATATATTTT | CAWRESGNTIYF
- | once | TRBJ1-1 | TRBV19 | TGTGCCAGTAGTCCTTCCCGGCCGAACACTGAAGCTTTCTTT | CASSPSRPNTEAFF
TRBD1 | - | TRBJ1-4 | TRBV6-1 | TGTGCCATGGGACAGGGCCAAGGAGAAAAACTGTTTTTT | CAMGQGQGEKLFF
- | once | TRBJ1-3 | TRBV11-2 | TGTGCCAGCAGCCTTCCGGAACGAGGAAACACCATATATTTT | CASSLPERGNTIYF
TRBD2 | - | TRBJ2-7 | TRBV11-2 | TGTGCCAGCAGCTTGGATGGACTAGCGGGCTTAAGCTCCTACGAGCAGTACTTC | CASSLDGLAGLSSYEQYF
TRBD1 | - | TRBJ2-7 | TRBV15 | TGTGCCACCAGCGCTGGGACAGGGGGCTATGAGCAGTACTTC | CATSAGTGGYEQYF
- | - | TRBJ1-4 | TRBV9 | TGTGCCAGCAGCGTAGATTGGAGATCCCGGGGAAAACTGTTTTTT | CASSVDWRSRGKLFF